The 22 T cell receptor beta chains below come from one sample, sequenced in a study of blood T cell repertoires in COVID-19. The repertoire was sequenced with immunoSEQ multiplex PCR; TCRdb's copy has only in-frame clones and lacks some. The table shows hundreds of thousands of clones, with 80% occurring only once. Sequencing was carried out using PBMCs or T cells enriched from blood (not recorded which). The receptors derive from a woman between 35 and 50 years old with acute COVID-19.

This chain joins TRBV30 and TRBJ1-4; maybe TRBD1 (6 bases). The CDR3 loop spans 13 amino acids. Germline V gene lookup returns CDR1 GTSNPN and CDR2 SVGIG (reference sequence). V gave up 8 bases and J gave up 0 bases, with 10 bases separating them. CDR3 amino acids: CAQQGPTNEKLFF. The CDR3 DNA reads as TGTGCCCAGCAGGGGCCAACTAATGAAAAACTGTTTTTT. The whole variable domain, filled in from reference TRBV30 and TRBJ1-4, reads SQTIHQWPATLVQPVGSPLSLECTVEGTSNPNLYWYRQAAGRGLQLLFYSVGIGQISSEVPQNLSASRPQDRQFILSSKKLLLSDSGFYLCAQQGPTNEKLFFGSGTQLSVL.

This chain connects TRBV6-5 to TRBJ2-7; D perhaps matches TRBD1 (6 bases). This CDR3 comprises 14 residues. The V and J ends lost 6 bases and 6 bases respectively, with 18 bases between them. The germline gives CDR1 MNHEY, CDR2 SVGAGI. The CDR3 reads CASSYGTTGSEQYF. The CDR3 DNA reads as TGTGCCAGCAGCTACGGCACAACAGGGAGCGAGCAGTACTTC.

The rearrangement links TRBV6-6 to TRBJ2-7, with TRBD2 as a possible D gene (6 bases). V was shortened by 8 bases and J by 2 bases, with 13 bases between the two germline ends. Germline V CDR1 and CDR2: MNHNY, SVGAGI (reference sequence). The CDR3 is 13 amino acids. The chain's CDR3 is CASQEGSTYEQYF. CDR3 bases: TGTGCCAGCCAGGAGGGCAGCACCTACGAGCAGTACTTC.

CDR3 amino acids: CASSPPSQGSYYGYTF. For the CDR3, the DNA is TGTGCCAGCTCACCACCGTCCCAGGGCAGTTACTATGGCTACACCTTC. This chain uses TRBV18 with TRBJ1-2; D may be TRBD1 (5 bases). Per the germline V gene, CDR1 is KGHSH and CDR2 is LQKENI. Trimming left V 0 bases short and J 3 bases short, with 14 bases between. The CDR3 is 16 residues long.

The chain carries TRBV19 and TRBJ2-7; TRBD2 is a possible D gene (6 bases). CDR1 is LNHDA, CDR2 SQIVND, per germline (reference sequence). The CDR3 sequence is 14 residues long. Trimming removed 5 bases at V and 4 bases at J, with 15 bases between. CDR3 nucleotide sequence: TGTGCCAGTAGTTCCTCCGGGACTGGGTACGAGCAGTACTTC. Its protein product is CASSSSGTGYEQYF. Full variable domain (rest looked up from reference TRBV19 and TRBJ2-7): DGGITQSPKYLFRKEGQNVTLSCEQNLNHDAMYWYRQDPGQGLRLIYYSQIVNDFQKGDIAEGYSVSREKKESFPLTVTSAQKNPTAFYLCASSSSGTGYEQYFGPGTRLTVT.

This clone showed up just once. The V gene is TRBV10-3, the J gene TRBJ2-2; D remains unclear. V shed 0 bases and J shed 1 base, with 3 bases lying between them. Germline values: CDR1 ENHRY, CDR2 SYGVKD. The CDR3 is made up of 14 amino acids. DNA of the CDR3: TGTGCCATCAGTGAGTCTCAGAACACCGGGGAGCTGTTTTTT. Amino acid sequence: CAISESQNTGELFF.

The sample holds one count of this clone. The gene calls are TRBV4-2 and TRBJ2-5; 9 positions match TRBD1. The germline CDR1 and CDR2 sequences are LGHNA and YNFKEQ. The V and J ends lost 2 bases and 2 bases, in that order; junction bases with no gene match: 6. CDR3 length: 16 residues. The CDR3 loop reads CASSQTPGQGQETQYF. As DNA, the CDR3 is TGTGCCAGCAGCCAAACGCCGGGACAGGGTCAAGAGACCCAGTACTTC.

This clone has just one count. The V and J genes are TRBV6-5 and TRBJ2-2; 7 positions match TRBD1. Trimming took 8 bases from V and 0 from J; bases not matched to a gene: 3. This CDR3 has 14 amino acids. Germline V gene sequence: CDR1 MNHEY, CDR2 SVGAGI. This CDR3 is CASPDRTNTGELFF. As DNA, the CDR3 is TGTGCCAGCCCGGACAGGACGAACACCGGGGAGCTGTTTTTT.

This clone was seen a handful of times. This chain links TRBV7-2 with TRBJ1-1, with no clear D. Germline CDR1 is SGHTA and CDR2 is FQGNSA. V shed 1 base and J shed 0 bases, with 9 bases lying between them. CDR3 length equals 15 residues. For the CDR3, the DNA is TGTGCCAGCAGCTTAGATTTATACATGAACACTGAAGCTTTCTTT. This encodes CASSLDLYMNTEAFF.

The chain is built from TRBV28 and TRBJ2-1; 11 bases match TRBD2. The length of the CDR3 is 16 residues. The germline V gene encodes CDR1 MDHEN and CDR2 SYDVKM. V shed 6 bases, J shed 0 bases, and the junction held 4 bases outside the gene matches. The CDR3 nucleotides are TGTGCCAGCAGCCCGGGACTAGCGGACTCCTACAATGAGCAGTTCTTC. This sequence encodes CASSPGLADSYNEQFF. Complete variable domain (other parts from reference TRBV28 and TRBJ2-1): DVKVTQSSRYLVKRTGEKVFLECVQDMDHENMFWYRQDPGLGLRLIYFSYDVKMKEKGDIPEGYSVSREKKERFSLILESASTNQTSMYLCASSPGLADSYNEQFFGPGTRLTVL.

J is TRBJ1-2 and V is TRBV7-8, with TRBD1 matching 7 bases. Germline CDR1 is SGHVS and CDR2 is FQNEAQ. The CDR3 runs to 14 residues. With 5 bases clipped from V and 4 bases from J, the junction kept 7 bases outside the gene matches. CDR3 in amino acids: CASSPTGEAYGYTF. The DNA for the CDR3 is TGTGCCAGCAGCCCTACAGGGGAGGCCTATGGCTACACCTTC.

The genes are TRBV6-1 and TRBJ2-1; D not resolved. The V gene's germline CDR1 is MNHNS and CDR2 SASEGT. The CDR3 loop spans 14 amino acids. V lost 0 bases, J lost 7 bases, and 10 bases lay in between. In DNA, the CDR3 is TGTGCCAGCAGTGAAGCCAGGTCCATAAATGAGCAGTTCTTC. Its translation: CASSEARSINEQFF.

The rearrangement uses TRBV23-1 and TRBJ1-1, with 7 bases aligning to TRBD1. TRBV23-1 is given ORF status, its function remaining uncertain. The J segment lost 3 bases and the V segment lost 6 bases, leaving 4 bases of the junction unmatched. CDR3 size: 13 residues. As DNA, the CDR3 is TGCGCCAGCAGCCAAACAGGGGACACTGAAGCTTTCTTT. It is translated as CASSQTGDTEAFF.

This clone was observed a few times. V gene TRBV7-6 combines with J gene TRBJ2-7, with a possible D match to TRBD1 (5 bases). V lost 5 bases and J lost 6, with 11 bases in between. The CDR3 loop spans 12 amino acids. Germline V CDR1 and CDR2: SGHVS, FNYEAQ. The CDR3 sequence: CASSPDTVEQYF. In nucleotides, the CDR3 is TGTGCCAGCAGCCCGGACACGGTCGAGCAGTACTTC.

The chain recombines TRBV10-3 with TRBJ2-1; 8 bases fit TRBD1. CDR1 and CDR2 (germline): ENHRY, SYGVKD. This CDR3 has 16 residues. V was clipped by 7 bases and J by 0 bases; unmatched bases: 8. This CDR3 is CAITEPGTGSYNEQFF. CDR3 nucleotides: TGTGCCATCACCGAACCCGGGACAGGCTCCTACAATGAGCAGTTCTTC.

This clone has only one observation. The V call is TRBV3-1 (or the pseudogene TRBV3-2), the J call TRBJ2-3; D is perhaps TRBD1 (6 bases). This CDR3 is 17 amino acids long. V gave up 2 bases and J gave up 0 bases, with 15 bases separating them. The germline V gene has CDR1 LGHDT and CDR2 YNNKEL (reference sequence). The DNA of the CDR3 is TGTGCCAGCAGCCAAACTACTGCAGGGGCTAGCACAGATACGCAGTATTTT. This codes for CASSQTTAGASTDTQYF.

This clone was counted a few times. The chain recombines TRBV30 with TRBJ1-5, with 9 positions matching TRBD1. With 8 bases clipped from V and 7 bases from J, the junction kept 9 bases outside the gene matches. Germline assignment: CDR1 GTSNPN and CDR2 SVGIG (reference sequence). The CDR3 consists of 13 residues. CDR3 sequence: CAGNRGQGQPQHF. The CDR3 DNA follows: TGTGCCGGAAACAGGGGGCAGGGGCAGCCCCAGCATTTT. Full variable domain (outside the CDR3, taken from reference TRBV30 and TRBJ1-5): SQTIHQWPATLVQPVGSPLSLECTVEGTSNPNLYWYRQAAGRGLQLLFYSVGIGQISSEVPQNLSASRPQDRQFILSSKKLLLSDSGFYLCAGNRGQGQPQHFGDGTRLSIL.

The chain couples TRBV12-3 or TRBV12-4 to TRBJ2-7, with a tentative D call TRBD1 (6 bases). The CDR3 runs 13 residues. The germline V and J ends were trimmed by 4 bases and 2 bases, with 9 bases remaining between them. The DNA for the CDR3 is TGTGCCAGCAGTTGGGACATAACCTACGAGCAGTACTTC. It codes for CASSWDITYEQYF.

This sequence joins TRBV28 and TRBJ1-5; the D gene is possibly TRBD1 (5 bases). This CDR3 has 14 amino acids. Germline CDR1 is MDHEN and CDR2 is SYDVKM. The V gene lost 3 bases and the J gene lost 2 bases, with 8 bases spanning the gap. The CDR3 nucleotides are TGTGCCAGCAGTTTTACAGGAGGCAATCAGCCCCAGCATTTT. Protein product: CASSFTGGNQPQHF. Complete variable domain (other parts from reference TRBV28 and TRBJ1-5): DVKVTQSSRYLVKRTGEKVFLECVQDMDHENMFWYRQDPGLGLRLIYFSYDVKMKEKGDIPEGYSVSREKKERFSLILESASTNQTSMYLCASSFTGGNQPQHFGDGTRLSIL.

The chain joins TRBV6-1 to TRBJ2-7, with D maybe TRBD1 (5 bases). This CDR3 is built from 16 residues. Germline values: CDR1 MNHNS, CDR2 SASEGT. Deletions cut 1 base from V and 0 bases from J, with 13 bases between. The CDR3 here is CASSEGDSTFSYEQYF. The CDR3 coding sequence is TGTGCCAGCAGTGAAGGCGACAGTACTTTCTCCTACGAGCAGTACTTC.

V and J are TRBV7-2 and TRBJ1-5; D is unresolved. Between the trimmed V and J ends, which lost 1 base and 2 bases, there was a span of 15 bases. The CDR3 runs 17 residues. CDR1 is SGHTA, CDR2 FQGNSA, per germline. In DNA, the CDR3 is TGTGCCAGCAGCTTAGTGCCCCACTTGGGAGGCAATCAGCCCCAGCATTTT. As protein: CASSLVPHLGGNQPQHF.

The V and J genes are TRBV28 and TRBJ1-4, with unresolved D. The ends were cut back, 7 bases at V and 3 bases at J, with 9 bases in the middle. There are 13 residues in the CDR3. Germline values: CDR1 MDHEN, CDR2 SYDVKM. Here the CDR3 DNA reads TGTGCCAGCACCCGAACTTCTAATGAAAAACTGTTTTTT. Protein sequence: CASTRTSNEKLFF.